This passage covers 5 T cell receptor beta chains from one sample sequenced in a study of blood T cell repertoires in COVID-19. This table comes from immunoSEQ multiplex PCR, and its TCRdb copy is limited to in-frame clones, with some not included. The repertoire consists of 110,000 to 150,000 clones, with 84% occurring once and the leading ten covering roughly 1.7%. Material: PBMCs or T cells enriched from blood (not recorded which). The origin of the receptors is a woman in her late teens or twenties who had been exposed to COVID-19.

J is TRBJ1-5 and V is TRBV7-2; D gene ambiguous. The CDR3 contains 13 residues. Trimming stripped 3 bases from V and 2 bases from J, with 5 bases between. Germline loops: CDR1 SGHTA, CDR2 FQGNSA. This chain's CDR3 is CASSFPGNQPQHF. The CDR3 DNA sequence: TGTGCCAGCAGCTTTCCGGGCAATCAGCCCCAGCATTTT.

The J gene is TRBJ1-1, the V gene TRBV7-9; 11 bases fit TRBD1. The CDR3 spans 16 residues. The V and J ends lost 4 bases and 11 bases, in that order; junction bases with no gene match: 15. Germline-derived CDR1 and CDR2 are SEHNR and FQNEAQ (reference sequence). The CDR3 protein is CASSSPFPDRGRPAFF. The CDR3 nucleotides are TGTGCCAGCAGCTCCCCCTTCCCGGACAGGGGGCGCCCCGCTTTCTTT.

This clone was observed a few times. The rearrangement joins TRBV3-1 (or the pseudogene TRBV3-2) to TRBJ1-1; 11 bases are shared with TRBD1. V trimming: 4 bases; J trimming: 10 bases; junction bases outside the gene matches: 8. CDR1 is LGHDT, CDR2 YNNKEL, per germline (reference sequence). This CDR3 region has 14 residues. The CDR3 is CASSRGTGGDAAFF. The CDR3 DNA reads TGTGCCAGCAGCCGAGGGACAGGGGGTGATGCAGCTTTCTTT.

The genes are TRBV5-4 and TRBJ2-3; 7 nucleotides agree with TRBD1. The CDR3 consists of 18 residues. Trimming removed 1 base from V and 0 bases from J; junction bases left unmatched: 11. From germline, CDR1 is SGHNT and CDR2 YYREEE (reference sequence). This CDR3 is CASSLSRTGRPSTDTQYF. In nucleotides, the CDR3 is TGTGCCAGCAGCTTGAGTAGGACAGGCAGACCTAGCACAGATACGCAGTATTTT. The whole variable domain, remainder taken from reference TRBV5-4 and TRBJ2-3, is ETGVTQSPTHLIKTRGQQVTLRCSSQSGHNTVSWYQQALGQGPQFIFQYYREEENGRGNFPPRFSGLQFPNYSSELNVNALELDDSALYLCASSLSRTGRPSTDTQYFGPGTRLTVL.

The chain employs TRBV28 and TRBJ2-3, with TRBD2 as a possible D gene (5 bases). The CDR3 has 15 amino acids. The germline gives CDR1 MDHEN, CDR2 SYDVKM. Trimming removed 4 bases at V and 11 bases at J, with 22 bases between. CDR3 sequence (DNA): TGTGCCAGCAGTTCCCCACCGACCAGGACTTCTAGGCAGTATTTT. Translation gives CASSSPPTRTSRQYF.